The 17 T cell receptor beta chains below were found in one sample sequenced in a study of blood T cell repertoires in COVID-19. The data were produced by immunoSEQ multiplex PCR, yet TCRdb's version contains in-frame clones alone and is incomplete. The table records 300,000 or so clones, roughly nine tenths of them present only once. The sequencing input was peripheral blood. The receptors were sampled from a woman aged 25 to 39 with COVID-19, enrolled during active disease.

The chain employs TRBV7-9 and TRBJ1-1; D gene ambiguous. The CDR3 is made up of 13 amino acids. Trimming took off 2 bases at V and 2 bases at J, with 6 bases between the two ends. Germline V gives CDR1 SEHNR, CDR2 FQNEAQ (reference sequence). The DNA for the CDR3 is TGTGCCAGCAGCTTATTGGCCAACACTGAAGCTTTCTTT. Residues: CASSLLANTEAFF.

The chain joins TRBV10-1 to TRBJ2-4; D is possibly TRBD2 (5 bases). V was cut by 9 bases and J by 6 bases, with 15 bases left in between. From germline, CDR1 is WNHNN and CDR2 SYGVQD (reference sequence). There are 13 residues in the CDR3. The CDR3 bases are TGCGCCAGTCAACTACGGGGAGTAAACATTCAGTACTTC. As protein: CASQLRGVNIQYF.

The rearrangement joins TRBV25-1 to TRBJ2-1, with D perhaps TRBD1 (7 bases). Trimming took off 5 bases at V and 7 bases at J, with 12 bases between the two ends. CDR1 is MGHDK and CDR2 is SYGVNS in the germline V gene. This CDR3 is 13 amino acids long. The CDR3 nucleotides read TGTGCCAGCAGTCGTTCAGGGGGGAATGAGCAGTTCTTC. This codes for CASSRSGGNEQFF.

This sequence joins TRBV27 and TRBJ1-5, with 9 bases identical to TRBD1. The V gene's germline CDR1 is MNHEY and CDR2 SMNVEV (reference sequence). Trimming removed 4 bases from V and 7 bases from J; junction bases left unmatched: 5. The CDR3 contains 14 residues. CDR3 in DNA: TGTGCCAGCAGTTCGGACAGGGGTTACCAGCCCCAGCATTTT. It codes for CASSSDRGYQPQHF.

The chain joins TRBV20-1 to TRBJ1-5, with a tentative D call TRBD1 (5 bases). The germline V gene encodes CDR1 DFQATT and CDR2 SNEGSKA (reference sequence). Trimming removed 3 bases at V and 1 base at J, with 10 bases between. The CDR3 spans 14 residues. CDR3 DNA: TGCAGTGCTAGTAAGGGGATCAGCAATCAGCCCCAGCATTTT. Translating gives CSASKGISNQPQHF.

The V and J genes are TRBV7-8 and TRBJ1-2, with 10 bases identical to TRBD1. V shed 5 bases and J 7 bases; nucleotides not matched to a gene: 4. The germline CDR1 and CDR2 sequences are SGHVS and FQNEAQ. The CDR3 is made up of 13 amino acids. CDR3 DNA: TGTGCCAGCAGCACCGACAGGGGGCTTGGCTACACCTTC. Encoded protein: CASSTDRGLGYTF.

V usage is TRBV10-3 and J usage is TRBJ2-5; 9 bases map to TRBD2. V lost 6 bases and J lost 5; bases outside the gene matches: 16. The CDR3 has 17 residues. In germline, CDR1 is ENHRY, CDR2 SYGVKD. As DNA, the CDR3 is TGTGCCATCAGAGCCGGGACTAGCCAGTCCGGGGTGGAGACCCAGTACTTC. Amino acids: CAIRAGTSQSGVETQYF.

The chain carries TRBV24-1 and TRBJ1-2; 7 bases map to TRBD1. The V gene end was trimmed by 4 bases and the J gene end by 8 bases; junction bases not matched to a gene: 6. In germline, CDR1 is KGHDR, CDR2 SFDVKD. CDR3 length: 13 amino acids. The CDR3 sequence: CATSDMTGSGYTF. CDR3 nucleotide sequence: TGTGCCACCAGTGACATGACAGGGTCCGGCTACACCTTC.

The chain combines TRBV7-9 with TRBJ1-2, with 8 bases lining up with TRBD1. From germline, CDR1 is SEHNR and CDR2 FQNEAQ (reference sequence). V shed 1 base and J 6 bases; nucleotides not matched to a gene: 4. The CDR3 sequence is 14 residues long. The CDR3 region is CASSLGTGQDGYTF. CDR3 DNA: TGTGCCAGCAGCTTAGGGACAGGGCAAGATGGCTACACCTTC.

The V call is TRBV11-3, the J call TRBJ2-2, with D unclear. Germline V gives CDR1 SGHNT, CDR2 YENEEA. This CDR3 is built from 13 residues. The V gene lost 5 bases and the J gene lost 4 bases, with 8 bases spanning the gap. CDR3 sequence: CASSPSRTGELFF. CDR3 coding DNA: TGTGCCAGCAGCCCGAGCCGCACCGGGGAGCTGTTTTTT.

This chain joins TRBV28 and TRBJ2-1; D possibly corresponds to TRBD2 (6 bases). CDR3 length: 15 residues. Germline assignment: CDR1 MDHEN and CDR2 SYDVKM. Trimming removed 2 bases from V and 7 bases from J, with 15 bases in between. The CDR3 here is CASSLLGGIRNEQFF. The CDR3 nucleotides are TGTGCCAGCAGTTTACTTGGAGGGATCAGGAATGAGCAGTTCTTC. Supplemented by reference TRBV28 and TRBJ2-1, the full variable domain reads DVKVTQSSRYLVKRTGEKVFLECVQDMDHENMFWYRQDPGLGLRLIYFSYDVKMKEKGDIPEGYSVSREKKERFSLILESASTNQTSMYLCASSLLGGIRNEQFFGPGTRLTVL.

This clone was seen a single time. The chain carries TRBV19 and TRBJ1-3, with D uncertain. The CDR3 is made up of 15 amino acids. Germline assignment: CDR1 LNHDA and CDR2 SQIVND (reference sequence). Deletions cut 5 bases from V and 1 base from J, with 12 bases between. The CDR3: CASSERPASGNTIYF. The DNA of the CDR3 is TGTGCCAGTAGTGAGCGTCCGGCGTCTGGAAACACCATATATTTT.

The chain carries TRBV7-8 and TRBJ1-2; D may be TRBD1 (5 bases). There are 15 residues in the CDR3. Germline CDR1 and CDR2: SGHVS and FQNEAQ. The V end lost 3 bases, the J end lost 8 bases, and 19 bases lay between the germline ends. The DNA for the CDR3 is TGTGCCAGCAGCTTTGAGTCAGGGAGGGGTTGGGGCTACACCTTC. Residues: CASSFESGRGWGYTF.

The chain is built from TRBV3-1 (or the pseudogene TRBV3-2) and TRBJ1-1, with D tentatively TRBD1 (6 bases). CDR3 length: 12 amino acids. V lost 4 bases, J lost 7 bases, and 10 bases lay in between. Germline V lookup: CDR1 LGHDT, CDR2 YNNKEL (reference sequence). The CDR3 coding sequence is TGTGCCAGCAGCCCGGACAGACTTGAAGCTTTCTTT. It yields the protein CASSPDRLEAFF.

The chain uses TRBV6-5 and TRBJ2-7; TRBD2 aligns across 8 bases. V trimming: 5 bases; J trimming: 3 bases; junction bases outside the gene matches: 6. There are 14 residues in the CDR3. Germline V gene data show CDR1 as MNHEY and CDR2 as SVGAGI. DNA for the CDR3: TGTGCCAGCAGTCGTACTAGCGGATACTACGAGCAGTACTTC. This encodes CASSRTSGYYEQYF.

The CDR3 DNA is TGCGCCAGCAGCTTGGCACTAGCGGAATCTCAAAAAACCTACGAGCAGTACTTC. Encoded protein: CASSLALAESQKTYEQYF. The chain combines TRBV5-1 with TRBJ2-7, with 8 positions matching TRBD2. V dropped 0 bases and J dropped 2; count of bases not matched to a gene: 13. Germline V gene sequence: CDR1 SGHRS, CDR2 YFSETQ. The CDR3 is 18 residues long.

For the CDR3, the DNA is TGTGCCAGCAGCCAATTAGCGGGAGGGCCCTACAATGAGCAGTTCTTC. Its protein is CASSQLAGGPYNEQFF. The chain employs TRBV7-9 and TRBJ2-1; TRBD2 agrees at 11 bases. The CDR3 length is 16 residues. J gave up 2 bases and V 5 bases, and 5 bases lay outside the gene matches. Germline lookup yields CDR1 SEHNR and CDR2 FQNEAQ (reference sequence).